The 30 T cell receptor beta chains listed next were all sequenced from one sample in a study of identical twins. A single record per CDR3 protein comes from TCRdb applying MiXCR to the 5' RACE reads. The data show approximately 630,000 distinct CDR3 sequences, with just over 7% seen just once and 1.6% held by the top ten. These records were also assigned to another study, of yellow fever vaccine responses in identical twins.

The material sequenced was PBMCs. These receptors were taken from a woman under 30 in good health.

This clonotype has a count of ten or more. The rearrangement links TRBV20-1 to TRBJ2-1; D is unclear. With 0 bases removed from V and 8 bases from J, the gap between germline ends came to 17 bases. Germline loops: CDR1 DFQATT, CDR2 SNEGSKA (reference sequence). The CDR3 is 15 residues long. For the CDR3, the DNA is TGCAGTGCTAGAGATTACTATAACGTTAGGTATGAGCAGTTCTTC. Translating it yields CSARDYYNVRYEQFF.

This clonotype was counted between two and nine times. The chain is built from TRBV20-1 and TRBJ1-1; D not certain. CDR1 is DFQATT, CDR2 SNEGSKA, per germline (reference sequence). Between the trimmed V and J ends, which lost 6 bases and 0 bases, there was a span of 11 bases. This CDR3 region has 13 residues. This CDR3 is CSATSRVNTEAFF. The DNA of the CDR3 is TGCAGTGCCACGTCTAGGGTGAACACTGAAGCTTTCTTT.

The V and J genes are TRBV5-1 and TRBJ1-3; D possibly corresponds to TRBD1 (6 bases). CDR1 SGHRS and CDR2 YFSETQ come from the germline V gene. This CDR3 has 15 residues. Trimming took off 4 bases at V and 2 bases at J, with 13 bases between the two ends. The CDR3 sequence: CASSPGVQAGNTIYF. DNA for the CDR3: TGCGCCAGCAGCCCAGGGGTCCAGGCTGGAAACACCATATATTTT.

The rearrangement joins TRBV28 to TRBJ1-1; D ambiguous. Trimming took 4 bases from V and 0 from J, leaving 6 bases between them. Germline V lookup: CDR1 MDHEN, CDR2 SYDVKM. The CDR3 loop spans 13 amino acids. The CDR3 DNA sequence: TGTGCCAGCAGTTCCCACATGAACACTGAAGCTTTCTTT. Its translation is CASSSHMNTEAFF.

This chain uses TRBV7-2 with TRBJ1-2; maybe TRBD1 (6 bases). Trimming took 1 base from V and 6 from J, leaving 12 bases between them. The CDR3 consists of 14 residues. CDR1 and CDR2 (germline): SGHTA, FQGNSA. The CDR3 reads CASSLDRVFDGYTF. CDR3 sequence (DNA): TGTGCCAGCAGCTTAGACAGGGTTTTCGATGGCTACACCTTC.

Many counts were recorded for this clonotype. J is TRBJ2-2 and V is TRBV9, with D hard to call. The CDR3 is made up of 13 amino acids. V was trimmed by 3 bases and J by 6 bases, leaving 9 bases between them. Germline assignment: CDR1 SGDLS and CDR2 YYNGEE. Written as DNA, the CDR3 is TGTGCCAGCAGCGCCCTAAGCCCCGGGGAGCTGTTTTTT. Translating gives CASSALSPGELFF. The complete variable domain, with remaining parts taken from reference TRBV9 and TRBJ2-2, reads DSGVTQTPKHLITATGQRVTLRCSPRSGDLSVYWYQQSLDQGLQFLIQYYNGEERAKGNILERFSAQQFPDLHSELNLSSLELGDSALYFCASSALSPGELFFGEGSRLTVL.

The genes are TRBV5-1 and TRBJ2-5; D may be TRBD2 (6 bases). The V end was cut by 6 bases, the J end by 1 base, with 16 bases between. This CDR3 has 15 residues. Germline loops: CDR1 SGHRS, CDR2 YFSETQ. The CDR3 coding sequence is TGCGCCAGCATCAAGGCGGGGAGCGTCCAAGAGACCCAGTACTTC. Residues: CASIKAGSVQETQYF.

This clonotype was detected a few times. The rearrangement uses TRBV3-1 and TRBJ2-3, with 7 nucleotides matching TRBD1. Trimming took 2 bases from V and 2 from J; bases not matched to a gene: 10. The V gene's germline CDR1 is LGHDT and CDR2 YNNKEL (reference sequence). CDR3 length: 17 amino acids. The CDR3 loop is CASSQLTGKTHTDTQYF. For the CDR3, the DNA is TGTGCCAGCAGCCAACTGACAGGGAAGACTCACACAGATACGCAGTATTTT.

This clonotype was recorded many times. The gene calls are TRBV25-1 and TRBJ1-3, with a weak D call TRBD1 (6 bases). Germline-derived CDR1 and CDR2 are MGHDK and SYGVNS. The CDR3 loop spans 12 amino acids. Trimming took 10 bases from V and 4 from J, leaving 11 bases between them. CDR3 sequence: CANGTLGNTIYF. Written as DNA, the CDR3 is TGTGCCAACGGGACACTAGGAAACACCATATATTTT.

This chain connects TRBV10-3 to TRBJ2-3; D possibly corresponds to TRBD1 (6 bases). Germline loops: CDR1 ENHRY, CDR2 SYGVKD. The CDR3 has 15 residues. Trimming shortened V by 1 base and J by 2 bases, and 10 bases separated the two germline ends. The CDR3 spells CAISEFRDNTDTQYF. In DNA, the CDR3 is TGTGCCATCAGTGAGTTTAGGGACAACACAGATACGCAGTATTTT.

This clonotype has only a few counts. The genes are TRBV19 and TRBJ2-1; either TRBD1 or TRBD2 may fit D (5 bases each). Germline V gene data show CDR1 as LNHDA and CDR2 as SQIVND (reference sequence). The CDR3 has 18 amino acids. V was clipped by 0 bases and J by 2 bases, with 17 bases between them. CDR3: CASSIDLRDPSTYNEQFF. The DNA for the CDR3 is TGTGCCAGTAGTATAGATCTACGGGACCCCTCCACCTACAATGAGCAGTTCTTC.

V gene TRBV6-1 combines with J gene TRBJ2-1; D is ambiguous. This CDR3 region has 15 residues. Germline CDR1 reads MNHNS; CDR2 reads SASEGT. V gave up 5 bases and J gave up 4 bases, with 15 bases separating them. CDR3 DNA: TGTGCCAGCAGTATAGGAACCCCGTCATACAATGAGCAGTTCTTC. It specifies CASSIGTPSYNEQFF.

This clonotype was recorded at least ten times. This chain uses TRBV12-3 or TRBV12-4 with TRBJ2-5; D assignment may be TRBD1 or TRBD2 (5 bases each). The CDR3 contains 13 residues. Between the trimmed V and J ends, which lost 6 bases and 2 bases, there was a span of 10 bases. CDR3 residues: CASRPGRQETQYF. As DNA, the CDR3 is TGTGCCAGCAGGCCGGGACGGCAAGAGACCCAGTACTTC.

This clonotype was observed at least ten times. The V and J genes are TRBV11-2 and TRBJ1-1, with D unresolved. CDR1 SGHAT and CDR2 FQNNGV come from the germline V gene. V was shortened by 11 bases and J by 5 bases, with 18 bases between the two germline ends. The length of the CDR3 is 13 residues. CDR3 protein: CACRSLSETEAFF. CDR3 nucleotides: TGTGCCTGCCGGTCCCTTTCTGAGACTGAAGCTTTCTTT.

The chain carries TRBV19 and TRBJ2-6; possible D gene TRBD1, 6 bases. Germline V CDR1 and CDR2: LNHDA, SQIVND (reference sequence). The V end was cut by 7 bases, the J end by 0 bases, with 10 bases between. This CDR3 spans 15 amino acids. The CDR3 region is CASKTGPSGANVLTF. CDR3 DNA sequence: TGTGCCAGTAAAACAGGGCCCTCTGGGGCCAACGTCCTGACTTTC.

The CDR3 is CASSFPGYSSTDTQYF. The CDR3, as DNA: TGTGCCAGCAGTTTCCCGGGGTATTCTAGCACAGATACGCAGTATTTT. The chain carries TRBV28 and TRBJ2-3; D perhaps matches TRBD2 (5 bases). The germline V and J ends were trimmed by 3 bases and 0 bases, with 13 bases remaining between them. CDR1 and CDR2 (germline): MDHEN, SYDVKM. The CDR3 has 16 residues.

This clonotype was counted only a few times. The rearrangement joins TRBV20-1 to TRBJ2-2; TRBD2 matches 12 bases. In germline, CDR1 is DFQATT, CDR2 SNEGSKA (reference sequence). V gave up 3 bases and J gave up 1 base; unmatched junction bases: 6. This CDR3 region has 17 residues. CDR3 DNA: TGCAGTGCTAGCCCCGGACTAGCGGGAATGAACACCGGGGAGCTGTTTTTT. Residues: CSASPGLAGMNTGELFF.

This chain connects TRBV5-1 to TRBJ2-7, with 7 positions matching TRBD1. The CDR3 has 15 amino acids. Per germline, CDR1 SGHRS and CDR2 YFSETQ. The V segment lost 0 bases and the J segment 1 base; nucleotides outside the gene matches: 4. The CDR3, as DNA: TGCGCCAGCAGCTTGGTGGGGACAGTATCCTACGAGCAGTACTTC. Residues: CASSLVGTVSYEQYF. Supplemented by reference TRBV5-1 and TRBJ2-7, the full variable domain reads KAGVTQTPRYLIKTRGQQVTLSCSPISGHRSVSWYQQTPGQGLQFLFEYFSETQRNKGNFPGRFSGRQFSNSRSEMNVSTLELGDSALYLCASSLVGTVSYEQYFGPGTRLTVT.

The chain couples TRBV28 to TRBJ2-4, with a possible D match to TRBD1 (5 bases). The germline V and J ends were trimmed by 1 base and 2 bases, with 12 bases remaining between them. The length of the CDR3 is 16 residues. Per germline, CDR1 MDHEN and CDR2 SYDVKM. The CDR3 DNA follows: TGTGCCAGCAGTTTATCAGGGCTTGTAACCAAAAACATTCAGTACTTC. It codes for CASSLSGLVTKNIQYF.

The J gene is TRBJ1-5, the V gene TRBV21-1. TRBV21-1 is designated a pseudogene. This CDR3 has 19 residues. The CDR3 is CASSKSENGIWADLQPQHF. DNA for the CDR3: TGTGCCAGCAGCAAATCGGAAAACGGAATTTGGGCAGATCTTCAGCCCCAGCATTTT.

This clonotype came up many times. The chain combines TRBV12-3 or TRBV12-4 with TRBJ2-1, with TRBD1 identical over 11 bases. The V segment lost 5 bases and the J segment 4 bases; nucleotides outside the gene matches: 10. The CDR3 length is 17 residues. This chain's CDR3 is CASSLPDRGLPYNEQFF. The CDR3 bases are TGTGCCAGCAGTCTCCCGGACAGGGGGCTCCCTTACAATGAGCAGTTCTTC.

This clonotype was found many times. The chain carries TRBV12-3 or TRBV12-4 and TRBJ1-4; D possibly corresponds to TRBD1 (5 bases). There are 15 residues in the CDR3. V was trimmed by 8 bases and J by 4 bases, leaving 17 bases between them. CDR3 in DNA: TGTGCCAGCGGAATCAGGGAGGGGAGTAATGAAAAACTGTTTTTT. Translating gives CASGIREGSNEKLFF.

The gene calls are TRBV6-2 or TRBV6-3 and TRBJ2-7, with 7 positions matching TRBD2. V trimming: 6 bases; J trimming: 0 bases; junction bases outside the gene matches: 8. From germline, CDR1 is MNHEY and CDR2 SVGEGT. This CDR3 has 15 amino acids. The DNA for the CDR3 is TGTGCCAGCAGATTTTGGGGGGGGAGCTCCTACGAGCAGTACTTC. Encoded protein: CASRFWGGSSYEQYF.

J is TRBJ1-1 and V is TRBV6-5; the D is unclear. Germline loops: CDR1 MNHEY, CDR2 SVGAGI. V lost 0 bases and J lost 4, with 9 bases in between. The CDR3 has 14 amino acids. CDR3 in amino acids: CASSYSRTGTEAFF. The CDR3 DNA reads TGTGCCAGCAGTTACTCGAGGACCGGCACTGAAGCTTTCTTT.

The chain couples TRBV20-1 to TRBJ2-3, with a possible D match to TRBD1 (5 bases). V lost 5 bases to trimming and J lost 0 bases, with 12 bases between them. CDR1 DFQATT and CDR2 SNEGSKA come from the germline V gene (reference sequence). This CDR3 has 14 residues. In nucleotides, the CDR3 is TGCAGTGCTGTCCCAGGGTCCAGCACAGATACGCAGTATTTT. Translated: CSAVPGSSTDTQYF.

This clonotype was counted only a few times. The chain carries TRBV12-3 or TRBV12-4 and TRBJ2-3; no firm D call. The V end was cut by 3 bases, the J end by 0 bases, with 16 bases between. The CDR3 consists of 17 residues. DNA of the CDR3: TGTGCCAGCAGTTTTCGTGCGAGACTGGAAAGCACAGATACGCAGTATTTT. Amino acid sequence: CASSFRARLESTDTQYF.

This clonotype was seen ten or more times. This chain connects TRBV15 to TRBJ2-1, with D unresolved. Trimming removed 0 bases at V and 1 base at J, with 10 bases between. CDR1 is LNHNV and CDR2 is YYDKDF in the germline V gene (reference sequence). This CDR3 has 16 residues. The CDR3 spells CATSRDKWKSYNEQFF. For the CDR3, the DNA is TGTGCCACCAGCAGAGATAAGTGGAAATCCTACAATGAGCAGTTCTTC.

V gene TRBV7-2 combines with J gene TRBJ2-1; no definite D call. This CDR3 contains 15 residues. Per the germline V gene, CDR1 is SGHTA and CDR2 is FQGNSA. Trimming left V 2 bases short and J 4 bases short, with 12 bases between. CDR3 coding DNA: TGTGCCAGCAGCTTAACCTCCTCCTTTTACAATGAGCAGTTCTTC. Protein: CASSLTSSFYNEQFF.

This clonotype has more than one count but fewer than ten. This chain links TRBV28 with TRBJ2-7, with 8 bases that match TRBD1. CDR3 length: 13 residues. After removal of 3 bases from V and 3 bases from J, the junction contained 1 base not matched to a gene. CDR1 is MDHEN, CDR2 SYDVKM, per germline. Here the CDR3 reads CASSFGTGYEQYV. CDR3 nucleotide sequence: TGTGCCAGCAGTTTCGGGACAGGCTACGAGCAGTACGTC.

This sequence joins TRBV2 and TRBJ2-7, with TRBD2 matching 10 bases. The CDR3 extends over 15 amino acids. The germline CDR1 and CDR2 sequences are SNHLY and FYNNEI. The V and J ends lost 7 bases and 4 bases, in that order; junction bases with no gene match: 10. For the CDR3, the DNA is TGTGCCAGCATTAGGCCTAGCGGGAGCCTATACGAGCAGTACTTC. As protein: CASIRPSGSLYEQYF.